The rows below give T cell receptor beta chains drawn from one sample of a study of shared clonotypes between healthy human individuals. Sequenced by immunoSEQ multiplex PCR; TCRdb stores in-frame clones only, minus some. The table has approximately 180,000 clones, approximately 92% seen once; the top ten hold around 0.067%. Sample: naive CD4+ T cells sorted from blood. These receptor sequences come from a woman younger than 45 in good health. CDR3s leave out the opening cysteine and the closing phenylalanine or tryptophan. D genes are given only for firm matches.

J gene | D gene | V gene | CDR3 protein
. | . | TRBV28 | ASSKTESSYEQY
TRBJ2-7 | . | TRBV10-3 | AISDRRQGHEQY
TRBJ2-7 | . | TRBV6-5 | ASSYTQTEFLFEQY
TRBJ2-6 | . | TRBV28 | ASASLMKANVLT
TRBJ2-7 | TRBD2 | TRBV11-2 | ASSLGGTSGSLSHEQY
TRBJ2-7 | TRBD1 | TRBV2 | ASRATGGQGLYEQY
TRBJ1-4 | . | TRBV2 | ASILDLYNEKLF
TRBJ2-7 | . | TRBV11-2 | ASSLLSSYEQY
TRBJ1-5 | TRBD1 | TRBV28 | ASSLWAGGRSNQPQH
TRBJ2-1 | . | TRBV28 | ASRSRSGGSYNEQF
TRBJ2-5 | . | TRBV29-1 | SVGRQGREETQY
TRBJ1-1 | . | TRBV6-6 | ASSYGDRTNTEAF
TRBJ1-1 | . | TRBV10-1 | ASSSTDGTEAF
TRBJ1-2 | . | TRBV14 | ASSQGGRIYT
TRBJ1-3 | . | TRBV11-2 | ASSLVLGFGSSGNTIY
TRBJ1-6 | TRBD1 | TRBV2 | ASSGQGVGNSPLH
TRBJ1-2 | . | TRBV28 | ASSLRGRNYGYT
TRBJ2-1 | . | TRBV28 | ASSSEYEQF
TRBJ1-2 | TRBD1 | TRBV6-5 | ASSYGTAVNYGYT
TRBJ2-3 | . | TRBV18 | ASSLDQGDTQY
TRBJ1-1 | . | TRBV11-2 | ASSFIPTNPATEAF
TRBJ1-6 | . | TRBV18 | ASTQVGDSLGSPLH
TRBJ2-3 | TRBD2 | TRBV28 | ASTSGSEADTQY
TRBJ1-5 | . | TRBV7-9 | ASSASGQPQH
TRBJ2-2 | . | TRBV4-1 | ASSHPGTRTGELF
TRBJ2-7 | . | TRBV18 | ASSPGKKPEY
. | . | TRBV4-1 | ASSQHWGGGTPSYEQY
TRBJ2-7 | . | TRBV19 | ASSRMDPKGHEQY
TRBJ1-5 | . | TRBV21-1 | ASSNVRGCHQPQH
TRBJ2-7 | . | TRBV5-1 | ASSSQTGRYEQY
TRBJ1-1 | . | TRBV4-2 | ASSQDGENTEAF
TRBJ1-2 | . | TRBV5-8 | ASSQTNYGYT
TRBJ1-2 | TRBD1 | TRBV27 | ASSKGQGTYGYT
TRBJ2-7 | TRBD2 | TRBV9 | ASSRSAGGLNEQY
TRBJ2-5 | TRBD1 | TRBV18 | ASSPDRAGETQY
TRBJ1-5 | . | TRBV28 | ASNPDVGIGQPQH
TRBJ1-1 | . | TRBV10-2 | ASRGTLNTEAF
. | . | TRBV29-1 | SVGWAVSDEQY
TRBJ2-2 | . | TRBV11-2 | ASSPINTGELF
TRBJ1-2 | . | TRBV7-2 | ASSQTVYGYT
TRBJ2-6 | . | TRBV7-6 | ASSPRTGTRYSGANVLT
TRBJ1-2 | TRBD1 | TRBV7-2 | ASRGGQAYGYT
TRBJ1-5 | . | TRBV28 | ASINWSQGGWDQPQH
TRBJ1-4 | . | TRBV6-1 | ASSGTVLSTNEKLF
TRBJ2-7 | . | TRBV11-3 | ASSLSDYSHEQY
TRBJ2-7 | . | TRBV18 | ASSPSTGYNYEQY
TRBJ1-5 | . | TRBV28 | ASSSRRSNQPQH
TRBJ2-5 | . | TRBV6-1 | ASSLWEETQY
TRBJ2-7 | . | TRBV6-5 | ASSPNRYEQY
TRBJ2-5 | . | TRBV5-1 | ASSVDRPQETQY
TRBJ1-3 | . | TRBV18 | ASSPNEGPASGNTIY
TRBJ1-5 | . | TRBV27 | ASSKTFSNQPQH
TRBJ1-1 | . | TRBV11-3 | ASSLDEKPSDGSPSCTAF